This T cell receptor beta chain came from a study of blood T cells in healthy people across ages. With a J-beta primer mix and a sample-barcoded 5' primer, a second PCR ran about 7 to 12 cycles. TCRdb reprocessed the 5' RACE reads via MiXCR and lists one record per CDR3 protein. Of 850,000 to 1,300,000 distinct CDR3 sequences listed, 40% to 55% are singletons. About 9.9 milliliters of peripheral blood were drawn from each donor. The TCR comes from a woman in her sixties or seventies in good health. The sequenced sample was blood.

The CDR3 loop reads CASGVSGRATSEQYF. CDR3 nucleotides: TGCGCCAGCGGGGTTAGCGGGAGGGCGACGTCCGAGCAGTACTTC. The chain has TRBV5-1 and TRBJ2-5; 11 positions match TRBD2. The J call could be wrong; TRBJ2-7 is a better fit for the DNA end. CDR1 and CDR2 (germline): SGHRS, YFSETQ. This CDR3 contains 15 residues.